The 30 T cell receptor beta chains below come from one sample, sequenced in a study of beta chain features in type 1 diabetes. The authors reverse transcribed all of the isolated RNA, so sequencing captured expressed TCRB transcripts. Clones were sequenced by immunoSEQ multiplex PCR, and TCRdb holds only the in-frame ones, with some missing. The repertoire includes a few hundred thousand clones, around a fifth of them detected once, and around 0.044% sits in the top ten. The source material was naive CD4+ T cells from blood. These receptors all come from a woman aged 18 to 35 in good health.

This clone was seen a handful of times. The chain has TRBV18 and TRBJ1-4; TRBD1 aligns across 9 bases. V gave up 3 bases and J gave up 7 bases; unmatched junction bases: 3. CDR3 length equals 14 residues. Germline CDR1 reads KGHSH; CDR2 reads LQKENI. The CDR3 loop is CASSPGQGREKLFF. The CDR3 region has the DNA TGTGCCAGCTCACCGGGACAGGGTCGTGAAAAACTGTTTTTT.

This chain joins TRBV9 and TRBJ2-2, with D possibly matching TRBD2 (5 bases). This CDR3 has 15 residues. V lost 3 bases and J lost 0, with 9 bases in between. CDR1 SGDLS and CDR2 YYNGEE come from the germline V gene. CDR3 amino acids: CASSGGLTNTGELFF. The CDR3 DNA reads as TGTGCCAGCAGCGGAGGACTGACGAACACCGGGGAGCTGTTTTTT.

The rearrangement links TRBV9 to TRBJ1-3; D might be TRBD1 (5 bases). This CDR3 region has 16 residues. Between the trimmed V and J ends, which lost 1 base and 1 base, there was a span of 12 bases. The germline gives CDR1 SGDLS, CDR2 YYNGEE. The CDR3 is CASSVSGQTSGNTIYF. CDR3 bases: TGTGCCAGCAGCGTATCAGGGCAGACTTCTGGAAACACCATATATTTT.

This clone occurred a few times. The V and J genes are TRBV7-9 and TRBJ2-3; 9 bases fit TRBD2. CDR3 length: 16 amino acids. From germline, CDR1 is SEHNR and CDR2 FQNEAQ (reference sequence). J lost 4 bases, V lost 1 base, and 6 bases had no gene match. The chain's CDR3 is CASSLGASGDPDTQYF. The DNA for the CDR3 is TGTGCCAGCAGCTTAGGGGCTAGCGGGGATCCAGATACGCAGTATTTT.

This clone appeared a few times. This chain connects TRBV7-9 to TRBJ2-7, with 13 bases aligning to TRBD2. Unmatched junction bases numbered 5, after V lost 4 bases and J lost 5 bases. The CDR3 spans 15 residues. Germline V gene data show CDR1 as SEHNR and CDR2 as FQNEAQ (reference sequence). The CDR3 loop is CASSSTSGRRNEQYF. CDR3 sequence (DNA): TGTGCCAGCAGCTCGACTAGCGGGAGGAGGAACGAGCAGTACTTC.

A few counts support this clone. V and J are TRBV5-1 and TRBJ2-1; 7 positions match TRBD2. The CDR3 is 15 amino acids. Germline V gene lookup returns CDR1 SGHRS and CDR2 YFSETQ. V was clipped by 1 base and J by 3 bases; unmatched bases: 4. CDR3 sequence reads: CASSLSGTYYNEQFF. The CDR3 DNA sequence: TGCGCCAGCAGCTTGAGCGGGACGTACTACAATGAGCAGTTCTTC.

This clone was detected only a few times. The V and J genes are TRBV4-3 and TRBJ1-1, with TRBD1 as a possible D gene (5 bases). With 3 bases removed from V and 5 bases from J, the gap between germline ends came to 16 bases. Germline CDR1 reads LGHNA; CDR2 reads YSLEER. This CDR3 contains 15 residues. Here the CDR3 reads CASSQGIGGRTEAFF. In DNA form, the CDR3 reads TGCGCCAGCAGCCAGGGGATCGGGGGGAGGACTGAAGCTTTCTTT.

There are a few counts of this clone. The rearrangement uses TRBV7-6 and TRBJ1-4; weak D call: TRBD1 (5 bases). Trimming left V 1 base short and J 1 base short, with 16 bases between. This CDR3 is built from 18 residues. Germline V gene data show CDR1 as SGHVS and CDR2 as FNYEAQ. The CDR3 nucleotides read TGTGCCAGCAGCTTAGGGACACCGCCACTTTTAACTAATGAAAAACTGTTTTTT. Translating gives CASSLGTPPLLTNEKLFF.

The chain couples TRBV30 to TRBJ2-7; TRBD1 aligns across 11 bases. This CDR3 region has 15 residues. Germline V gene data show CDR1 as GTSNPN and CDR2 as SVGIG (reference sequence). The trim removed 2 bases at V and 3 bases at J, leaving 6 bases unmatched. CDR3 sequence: CAWSPGGTGGYEQYF. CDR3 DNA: TGTGCCTGGAGTCCCGGGGGGACAGGGGGCTACGAGCAGTACTTC.

CDR3 loop: CASRTSHEQFF. The CDR3 nucleotides read TGTGCCAGCAGGACTAGCCATGAGCAGTTCTTC. The J gene is TRBJ2-1, the V gene TRBV11-3; TRBD2 aligns across 7 bases. CDR1 and CDR2 (germline): SGHNT, YENEEA. The CDR3 loop spans 11 amino acids. The V gene end was trimmed by 6 bases and the J gene end by 8 bases; junction bases not matched to a gene: 1.

Written as DNA, the CDR3 is TGTGCCAGCTCACCCGGTAAGGGGACAACCTACGAGCAGTACTTC. It codes for CASSPGKGTTYEQYF. The chain combines TRBV18 with TRBJ2-7, with D possibly TRBD1 on 6 matching bases. Germline V lookup: CDR1 KGHSH, CDR2 LQKENI. This CDR3 is 15 amino acids long. V gave up 3 bases and J gave up 2 bases, with 14 bases separating them.

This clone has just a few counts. The CDR3 sequence is CASSRQGIGSPLHF. CDR3 nucleotide sequence: TGTGCCAGCAGCCGACAAGGCATCGGTTCACCCCTCCACTTT. The rearrangement links TRBV7-9 to TRBJ1-6, with D uncertain. The germline V gene has CDR1 SEHNR and CDR2 FQNEAQ (reference sequence). This CDR3 has 14 residues. V was shortened by 5 bases and J by 9 bases, with 14 bases between the two germline ends.

The DNA for the CDR3 is TGCGCCAGCAGCCCGCAGGGGGCCTCCTATGGCTACACCTTC. It specifies CASSPQGASYGYTF. The V and J genes are TRBV5-1 and TRBJ1-2, with 8 positions matching TRBD1. The CDR3 has 14 residues. The J segment lost 4 bases and the V segment lost 4 bases, leaving 6 bases of the junction unmatched. Germline loops: CDR1 SGHRS, CDR2 YFSETQ.

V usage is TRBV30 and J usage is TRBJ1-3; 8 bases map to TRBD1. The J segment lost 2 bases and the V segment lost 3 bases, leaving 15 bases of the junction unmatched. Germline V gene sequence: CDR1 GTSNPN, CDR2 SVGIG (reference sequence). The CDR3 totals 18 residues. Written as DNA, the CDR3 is TGTGCCTGGAGCCGGCTGGGTACAACACAGGGGGCTGGAAACACCATATATTTT. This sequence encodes CAWSRLGTTQGAGNTIYF.

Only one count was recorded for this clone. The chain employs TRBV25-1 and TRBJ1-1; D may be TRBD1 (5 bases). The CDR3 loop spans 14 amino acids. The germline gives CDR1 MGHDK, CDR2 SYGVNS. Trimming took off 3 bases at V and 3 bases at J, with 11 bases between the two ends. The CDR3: CASSDIQEYTEAFF. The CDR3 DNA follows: TGTGCCAGCAGTGATATACAGGAATACACTGAAGCTTTCTTT.

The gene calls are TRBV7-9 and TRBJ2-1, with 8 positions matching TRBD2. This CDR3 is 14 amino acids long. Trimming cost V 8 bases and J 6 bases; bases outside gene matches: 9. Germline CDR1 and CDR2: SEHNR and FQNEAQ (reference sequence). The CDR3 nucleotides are TGTGCCAGCGCTGGCGGGAGGAGGGGCAATGAGCAGTTCTTC. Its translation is CASAGGRRGNEQFF.

The CDR3 bases are TGCGCCAGCAGCTTGGCCGGGACTAGCGCGTCCTACGAGCAGTACTTC. The encoded protein is CASSLAGTSASYEQYF. The chain joins TRBV5-1 to TRBJ2-7; 10 bases are a match to TRBD2. With V trimmed by 0 bases and J by 1 base, 4 bases remained unmatched. The CDR3 is 16 residues long. Per the germline V gene, CDR1 is SGHRS and CDR2 is YFSETQ.

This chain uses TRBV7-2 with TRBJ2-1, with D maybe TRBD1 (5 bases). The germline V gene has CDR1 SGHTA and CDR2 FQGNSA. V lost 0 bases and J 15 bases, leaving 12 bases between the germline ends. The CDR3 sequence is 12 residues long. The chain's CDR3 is CASSLAGQRLFF. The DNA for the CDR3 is TGTGCCAGCAGCTTAGCGGGGCAAAGGTTGTTCTTC.

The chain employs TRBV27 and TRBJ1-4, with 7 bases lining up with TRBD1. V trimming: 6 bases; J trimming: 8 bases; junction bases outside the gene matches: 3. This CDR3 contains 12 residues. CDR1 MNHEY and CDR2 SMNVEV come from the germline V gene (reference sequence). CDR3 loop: CASRVGQEKLFF. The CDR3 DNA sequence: TGTGCCAGCAGGGTGGGACAGGAAAAACTGTTTTTT.

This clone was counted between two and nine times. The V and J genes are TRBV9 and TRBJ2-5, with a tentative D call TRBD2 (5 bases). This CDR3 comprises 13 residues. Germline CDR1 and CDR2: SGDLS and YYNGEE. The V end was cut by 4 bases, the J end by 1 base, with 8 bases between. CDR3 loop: CASSRLLQETQYF. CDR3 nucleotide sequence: TGTGCCAGCAGCCGACTACTCCAAGAGACCCAGTACTTC. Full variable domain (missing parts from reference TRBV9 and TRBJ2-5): DSGVTQTPKHLITATGQRVTLRCSPRSGDLSVYWYQQSLDQGLQFLIQYYNGEERAKGNILERFSAQQFPDLHSELNLSSLELGDSALYFCASSRLLQETQYFGPGTRLLVL.

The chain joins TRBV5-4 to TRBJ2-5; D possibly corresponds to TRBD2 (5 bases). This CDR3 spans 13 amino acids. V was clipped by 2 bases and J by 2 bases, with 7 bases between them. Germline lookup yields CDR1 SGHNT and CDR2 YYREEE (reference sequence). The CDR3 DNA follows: TGTGCCAGCAGCTTCCGGGATCAAGAGACCCAGTACTTC. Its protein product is CASSFRDQETQYF.

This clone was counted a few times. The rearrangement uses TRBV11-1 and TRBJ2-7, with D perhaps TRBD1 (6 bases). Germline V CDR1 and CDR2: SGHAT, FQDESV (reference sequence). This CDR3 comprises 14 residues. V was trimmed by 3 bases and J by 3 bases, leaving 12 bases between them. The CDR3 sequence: CASSFPGQDYEQYF. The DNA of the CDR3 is TGTGCCAGCAGCTTCCCGGGACAAGACTACGAGCAGTACTTC.

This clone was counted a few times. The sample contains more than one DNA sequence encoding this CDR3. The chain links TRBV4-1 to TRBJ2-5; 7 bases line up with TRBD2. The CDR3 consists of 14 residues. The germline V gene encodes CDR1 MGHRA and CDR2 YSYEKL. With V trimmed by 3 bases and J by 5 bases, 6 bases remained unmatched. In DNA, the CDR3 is TGCGCCAGCAGCCACGGGGGGAGGGAGGAGACCCAGTACTTC. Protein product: CASSHGGREETQYF.

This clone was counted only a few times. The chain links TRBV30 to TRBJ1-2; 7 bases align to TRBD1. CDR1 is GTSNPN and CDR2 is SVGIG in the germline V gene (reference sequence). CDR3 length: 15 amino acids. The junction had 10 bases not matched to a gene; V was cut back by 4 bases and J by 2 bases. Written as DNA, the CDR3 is TGTGCCTGGATCCTGGGGGACAGTATCAACTATGGCTACACCTTC. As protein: CAWILGDSINYGYTF.

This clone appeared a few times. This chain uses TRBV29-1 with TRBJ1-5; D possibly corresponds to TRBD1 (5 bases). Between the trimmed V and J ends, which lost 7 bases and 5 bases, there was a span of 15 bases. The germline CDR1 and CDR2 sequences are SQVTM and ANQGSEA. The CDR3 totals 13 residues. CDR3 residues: CSAVGGRDQPQHF. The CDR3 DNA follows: TGCAGCGCCGTGGGGGGAAGGGATCAGCCCCAGCATTTT.

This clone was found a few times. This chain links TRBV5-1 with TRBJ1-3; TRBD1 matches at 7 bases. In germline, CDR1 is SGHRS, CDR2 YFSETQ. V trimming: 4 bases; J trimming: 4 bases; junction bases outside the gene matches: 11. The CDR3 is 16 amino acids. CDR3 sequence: CASSPDRLGSGNTIYF. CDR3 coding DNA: TGCGCCAGCAGCCCGGACAGGTTGGGATCCGGAAACACCATATATTTT.

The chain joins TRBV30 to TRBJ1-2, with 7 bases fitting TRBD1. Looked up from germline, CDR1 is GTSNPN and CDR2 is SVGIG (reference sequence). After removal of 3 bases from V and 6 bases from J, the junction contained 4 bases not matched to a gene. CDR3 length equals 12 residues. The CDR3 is CAWRSDRDGYTF. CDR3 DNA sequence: TGTGCCTGGAGAAGTGACAGGGATGGCTACACCTTC.

The CDR3 bases are TGTGCCAGCAGCTTAGCTCAGGACAATGAGCAGTTCTTC. Its translation: CASSLAQDNEQFF. The gene calls are TRBV7-9 and TRBJ2-1; D is ambiguous. V was pared by 0 bases and J by 5 bases, with 5 bases between. Germline values: CDR1 SEHNR, CDR2 FQNEAQ (reference sequence). The CDR3 is 13 amino acids.

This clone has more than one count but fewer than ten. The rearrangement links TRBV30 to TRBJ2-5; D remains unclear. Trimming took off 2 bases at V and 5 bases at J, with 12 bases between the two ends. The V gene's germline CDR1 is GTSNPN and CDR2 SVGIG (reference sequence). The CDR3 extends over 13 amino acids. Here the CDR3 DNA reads TGTGCCTGGAGTCACGAGGAATGGGAGACCCAGTACTTC. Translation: CAWSHEEWETQYF.

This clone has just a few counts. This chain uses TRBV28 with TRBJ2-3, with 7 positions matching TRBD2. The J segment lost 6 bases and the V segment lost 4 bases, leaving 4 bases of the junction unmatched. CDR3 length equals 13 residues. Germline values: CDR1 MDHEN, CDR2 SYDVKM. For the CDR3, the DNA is TGTGCCAGCAGTTCGAGCGGGAAGGATACGCAGTATTTT. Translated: CASSSSGKDTQYF.